This T cell receptor beta chain originates from a study of T cells in Graves' hyperthyroidism and ophthalmopathy. Study-wide points: Prediction of ophthalmopathy progression came a median approximately 6 months pre-onset.

Diagnoses were established using clinical symptoms, serum thyroxine and TRAb, thyroid ultrasound and orbital computed tomography. The sample, blood from the first hyperthyroidism diagnosis, precedes any ophthalmopathy symptoms. This sample holds PBMCs from approximately 10 ml fresh peripheral blood. Many counts were recorded for this clonotype. Its matching antigen is unknown. Per the germline V gene, CDR1 is SGDLS and CDR2 is YYNGEE. V was pared by 0 bases and J by 7 bases, with 11 bases between. This CDR3 spans 14 amino acids. Amplification yielded TCR beta CDR3 regions, with RNA transcripts as the source. Initially, a first-round RT-PCR of the TCR CDR3 employed the HTBI primer set. TCRdb reprocessed the multiplex PCR reads via MiXCR and lists one record per CDR3 protein. The table lists approximately 400,000 distinct CDR3 sequences, around 16% of them singletons.

The origin of this receptor is a woman younger than 35 with Graves' hyperthyroidism that later progressed to Graves' ophthalmopathy. The chain carries TRBV9 and TRBJ2-1; D might be TRBD1 or TRBD2, each matching 5 bases. Sequences were obtained from blood. As DNA, the CDR3 is TGTGCCAGCAGCGTAGAATGGGGGAAGAATGAGCAGTTCTTC. It yields the protein CASSVEWGKNEQFF.